This T cell receptor beta chain was obtained from a study of blood T cell repertoires in COVID-19 (TCRdb year 2020). For the wider study: Samples covering the acute and convalescent phases of COVID-19 were provided by collaborators in the United States, Italy and Spain. The material from the prospective study consisted of cDNA or gDNA derived from T cells, B-cell-depleted T cells, or PBMCs. The dataset comprised deeply sampled blood TCRbeta repertoires from subjects exposed to, actively infected with, or recovered from COVID-19. A de-identified subject ID, COVID-19 status, age in years and sex were almost always included in the sample metadata. Where HLA class I and class II types were available, the types were taken from metadata supplied by the sample provider, not from assay-based typing. The repertoires were made available in a free public database intended to serve as a resource for research on the immune response to SARS-CoV-2. The samples were drawn from two sources: the first 160 participants of the ongoing ImmuneRACE study, and over 1,000 subjects contributed by 6 global collaborators. Study-wide conclusions, independent of this receptor: The quantity of clinical and demographic metadata differed by source and by participant and was supplied without curation.

Whole blood was collected in K2EDTA tubes by collaborating institutions according to the institutions' own protocols. Collaborator samples were shipped for TCRbeta analysis as frozen whole blood, isolated PBMCs, or DNA extracted from either sample type. The germline V gene gives CDR1 as SGHNT and CDR2 as YENEEA. Trimming leaves V shorter by 1 base and J shorter by 0 bases, with the junction holding 6 bases beyond the gene matches. CDR3 length: 17 amino acids, cysteine to phenylalanine. Only the CDR3 DNA stays, 51 bases, in frame from base 1. Notes on this clone: It has no known antigen specificity. No qualities accompany the bases; no much larger clone lies one base away.

TCRbeta CDR3 regions were amplified from genomic DNA using the immunoSEQ Assay, a bias-controlled multiplex PCR. Regarding the original processing steps: Nucleated cell counts per sample were estimated from amplification of reference gene primers within the assay. Sequence reads were collapsed and filtered to measure the absolute abundance of every unique TCRbeta CDR3 rearrangement. For each sample, productive Simpson clonality was calculated by taking the square root of Simpson's diversity index across productive rearrangements. This is the immuneACCESS table as TCRdb keeps it, with only in-frame sequences that have V and J called. A part of the clones is gone; compared with another copy, unresolved V genes explain less than half, and the rest is unexplained. V and J calls and clone size are as listed in that table; D and trimming were resolved from the DNA. The sample table holds some 210,000 clones, of which roughly four fifths were seen once. Clones ranked in the top ten supply around 12% of the sample.

The chain is encoded by TRBV11-3 joined to TRBJ2-1; TRBD1 agrees with 7 junctional bases. Sequenced material: peripheral blood. The source of this sequence is a woman between 40 and 50 years old with acute or convalescent COVID-19. The DNA sequence is TGTGCCAGCAGCTTAGGACCGGGACAGAGCTCCTACAATGAGCAGTTCTTC. Translated, it gives CASSLGPGQSSYNEQFF.